What follows are 9 T cell receptor beta chains derived from one specimen sequenced in a study of blood T cell repertoires in COVID-19 (dated by TCRdb to 2018 to 2021). Library creation used the immunoSEQ multiplex PCR assay. Entries here come from immuneACCESS through TCRdb and include only in-frame sequences with V and J called. Some clones fail to appear in such tables; in the studies checked, an unresolved V gene covers under half of the shortfall, and the cause of the remainder is unknown. This sample comprises about 72,000 clones, 70% to 90% of them detected only once. Of the sample, about 11% falls within the top ten clones. The sample comprised peripheral blood. Receptors originate from a man aged 70 or older with active or convalescent COVID-19.

The chain carries TRBV5-8 and TRBJ1-3, with D perhaps TRBD1 (6 bases). CDR3 size: 15 residues. V lost 0 bases to trimming and J lost 2 bases, with 9 bases between them. Germline CDR1 SGHTS, CDR2 YDEGEE. The CDR3 region has the DNA TGTGCCAGCAGCTTGGAGGGGGTTGCTGGAAACACCATATATTTT. It encodes CASSLEGVAGNTIYF.

J is TRBJ2-5 and V is TRBV21-1; the D segment call TRBD2 is taken from the table without a DNA check. TRBV21-1 is a listed pseudogene. The CDR3 is 17 amino acids. The DNA for the CDR3 is TGTGCCAGCAGCGCCTACCCCGGGCCCGGGGGACAAGAGACCCAGTACTTC. It codes for CASSAYPGPGGQETQYF.

The V gene is TRBV19, the J gene TRBJ1-4, with D perhaps TRBD1 (6 bases). The V end lost 7 bases, the J end lost 6 bases, and 12 bases lay between the germline ends. Germline-derived CDR1 and CDR2 are LNHDA and SQIVND (reference sequence). There are 13 residues in the CDR3. The CDR3 coding sequence is TGTGCCAGTACGGGCAGGGGTTATGAAAAACTGTTTTTT. It specifies CASTGRGYEKLFF.

This clone was counted between two and nine times. The chain links TRBV6-5 to TRBJ2-7, with 8 bases that match TRBD2. J lost 3 bases, V lost 7 bases, and 8 bases had no gene match. CDR3 length equals 14 residues. Germline V gene data show CDR1 as MNHEY and CDR2 as SVGAGI. CDR3 coding DNA: TGTGCCAGCATACCTCGGGGGGGTAACTACGAGCAGTACTTC. The encoded protein is CASIPRGGNYEQYF.

This clone was counted a single time. The chain has TRBV30 and TRBJ1-6; possibly TRBD1 for D (5 bases). The CDR3 extends over 15 amino acids. Per the germline V gene, CDR1 is GTSNPN and CDR2 is SVGIG (reference sequence). The ends were cut back, 1 base at V and 7 bases at J, with 14 bases in the middle. This CDR3 is CAWSDGGKRNSPLHF. The CDR3 bases are TGTGCCTGGAGTGACGGGGGTAAAAGGAATTCACCCCTCCACTTT.

This chain links TRBV27 with TRBJ2-5; D call uncertain. The CDR3 runs 14 residues. V was cut by 4 bases and J by 0 bases, with 9 bases left in between. The germline V gene encodes CDR1 MNHEY and CDR2 SMNVEV (reference sequence). The CDR3 protein is CASSSTEHQETQYF. The DNA for the CDR3 is TGTGCCAGCAGTTCCACAGAGCACCAAGAGACCCAGTACTTC.

The sample holds a few counts of this clone. This chain connects TRBV4-3 to TRBJ1-1; D remains unclear. The V end was cut by 1 base, the J end by 1 base, with 7 bases between. Germline CDR1 reads LGHNA; CDR2 reads YSLEER. This CDR3 contains 14 residues. This CDR3 reads CASSQVQWNTEAFF. The CDR3 DNA reads as TGCGCCAGCAGCCAAGTACAGTGGAACACTGAAGCTTTCTTT.

The genes are TRBV5-5 and TRBJ2-1, with 7 positions matching TRBD1. V was clipped by 7 bases and J by 5 bases; unmatched bases: 12. Per germline, CDR1 SGHKS and CDR2 YYEKEE (reference sequence). The CDR3 loop spans 15 amino acids. The chain's CDR3 is CASVLGGTLNNEQFF. CDR3 coding DNA: TGTGCCAGCGTATTAGGGGGCACATTAAACAATGAGCAGTTCTTC.

The chain combines TRBV11-3 with TRBJ1-2; a possible D gene is TRBD1 (5 bases). CDR1 SGHNT and CDR2 YENEEA come from the germline V gene. The CDR3 covers 14 residues. V shed 5 bases and J shed 3 bases, with 13 bases lying between them. Here the CDR3 reads CASSEGGVDYGYTF. For the CDR3, the DNA is TGTGCCAGCAGCGAGGGAGGGGTGGACTATGGCTACACCTTC.